Described below is a single T cell receptor (beta chain) sequence and its context. This clonotype has just one count. No cognate antigen has been identified for it. A much larger clone sits a single nucleotide away, making a read error possible. TCR repertoires were profiled from CD4+ T cells obtained by bronchoalveolar lavage. The record originates from a study of lung T cells in sarcoidosis with Löfgren's syndrome (dated 2017 in TCRdb). Study-level background: Sarcoidosis was characterized as a granulomatous disease that is mostly pulmonary, in which CD4+ T cells accumulate in bronchoalveolar lavage fluid. The repertoire analyses concentrated on Lofgren's syndrome patients.

The instrument given in TCRdb is Illumina MiSeq. The public reads were reanalyzed by TCRdb: fastp trimming at Q25, MiXCR alignment, in-frame beta chains only. When rows share a CDR3 protein, they turn into one entry using the most common DNA and genes. This sample gives some 8,600 distinct CDR3 sequences in total; over 20% of them show up just once. Jointly, the top ten make up around 23% of the sample. Beyond this particular receptor, the publication reports: Recognition of a sarcoidosis-associated antigen was only suggested; the antigen itself remained putative and unidentified. Compared with control subjects, Lofgren's syndrome patients were reported to have TRAV12-1 and TRBV2 as the most expanded V gene segments. In alphabeta pairing analysis, TRAV12-1 was found to pair preferentially with TRBV2, and CDR3 homology was shown by the resulting paired TCRs. CDR3 motifs in TRAV12-1 and TRBV2 were reported to be shared across several Lofgren's syndrome patients, which suggests public CD4+ TCR repertoires.

Taken from cysteine to phenylalanine, the CDR3 has 16 residues. The DNA shown is the 48-base CDR3, in frame from base 1. V loses 7 bases of germline sequence and J loses 0 bases, and the interval between the two ends is 13 bases. In the germline V gene (reference sequence), CDR1 corresponds to LNHDA and CDR2 to SQIVND. This clonotype was sampled from a human donor with sarcoidosis (Löfgren's syndrome or another form), or a control subject (not recorded which). Sequences were obtained from CD4+ T cells from bronchoalveolar lavage fluid. This chain is built from TRBV19 and TRBJ1-6; the D gene is perhaps TRBD1, on 6 matching bases. The sequenced DNA: TGTGCCAGTACGGAAAGGGGGTCCTCCTATAATTCACCCCTCCACTTT. Its amino acids are CASTERGSSYNSPLHF.